The 30 T cell receptor beta chains reported below all come from one sample, sequenced in a study of cytomegalovirus exposure and HLA in healthy donors. Repertoires were generated with immunoSEQ multiplex PCR, while TCRdb's copy carries only in-frame clones and drops some. Here the sample spans tens of thousands of clones, 85% to 95% being singletons. Sequencing was carried out using PBMCs. These receptor sequences come from a man between 18 and 35 years old in good health and CMV-seropositive.

This chain connects TRBV11-2 to TRBJ2-5; a weak D match, TRBD1 (5 bases). Germline CDR1 reads SGHAT; CDR2 reads FQNNGV. CDR3 length: 14 amino acids. The germline V and J ends were trimmed by 5 bases and 2 bases, with 12 bases remaining between them. The CDR3 loop is CASSTRTSQETQYF. CDR3 DNA: TGTGCCAGCAGCACAAGGACAAGTCAAGAGACCCAGTACTTC.

The chain links TRBV7-6 to TRBJ2-7, with TRBD1 matching 8 bases. This CDR3 comprises 15 residues. After removal of 1 base from V and 0 bases from J, the junction contained 2 bases not matched to a gene. The germline gives CDR1 SGHVS, CDR2 FNYEAQ. The CDR3 nucleotides are TGTGCCAGCAGCTTAGGGACAGGGTCCTCCTACGAGCAGTACTTC. Amino acids: CASSLGTGSSYEQYF.

The V and J genes are TRBV7-2 and TRBJ2-3, with unresolved D. The CDR3 runs to 12 residues. The V end lost 6 bases, the J end lost 4 bases, and 8 bases lay between the germline ends. Germline lookup yields CDR1 SGHTA and CDR2 FQGNSA. The CDR3 DNA sequence: TGTGCCAGCAGTCCCTACTCAGATACGCAGTATTTT. Translation: CASSPYSDTQYF.

The J gene is TRBJ2-1, the V gene TRBV5-1; tentative D call: TRBD1 (6 bases). Germline V CDR1 and CDR2: SGHRS, YFSETQ. V was trimmed by 4 bases and J by 7 bases, leaving 18 bases between them. The CDR3 has 15 residues. The CDR3 protein is CASSLNRAGRNEQFF. The CDR3 nucleotides are TGCGCCAGCAGCCTGAACAGGGCAGGTAGGAATGAGCAGTTCTTC.

V is TRBV29-1 and J is TRBJ2-6; 8 bases fit TRBD1. The germline CDR1 and CDR2 sequences are SQVTM and ANQGSEA. Trimming removed 6 bases from V and 1 base from J; junction bases left unmatched: 14. This CDR3 has 18 amino acids. CDR3 bases: TGCAGCGTAACGGGACAGGCTTCTCCCATTTCTGGGGCCAACGTCCTGACTTTC. The encoded protein is CSVTGQASPISGANVLTF.

The genes are TRBV4-1 and TRBJ1-5; 10 positions agree with TRBD1. The germline V gene encodes CDR1 MGHRA and CDR2 YSYEKL. With 4 bases clipped from V and 2 bases from J, the junction kept 2 bases outside the gene matches. There are 15 residues in the CDR3. CDR3 bases: TGCGCCAGCAGCCGAGGGACAGGGGGCAATCAGCCCCAGCATTTT. It specifies CASSRGTGGNQPQHF.

This rearrangement joins TRBV7-8 to TRBJ1-1; a weak D match, TRBD1 (5 bases). This CDR3 has 13 amino acids. V gave up 7 bases and J gave up 2 bases, with 11 bases separating them. The V gene's germline CDR1 is SGHVS and CDR2 FQNEAQ. Written as DNA, the CDR3 is TGTGCCAGCACCATAACAGGAAACACTGAAGCTTTCTTT. As protein: CASTITGNTEAFF.

The chain links TRBV29-1 to TRBJ1-4; weak D call: TRBD1 (5 bases). The germline V gene encodes CDR1 SQVTM and CDR2 ANQGSEA. Trimming cost V 8 bases and J 8 bases, with 12 bases left between them. The CDR3 is made up of 11 amino acids. The CDR3 loop is CSSRVDEKLFF. DNA for the CDR3: TGCAGCTCCAGGGTGGACGAAAAACTGTTTTTT.

V is TRBV5-1 and J is TRBJ2-5, with 7 bases that match TRBD1. With 2 bases clipped from V and 5 bases from J, the junction kept 6 bases outside the gene matches. The CDR3 has 14 residues. The germline V gene encodes CDR1 SGHRS and CDR2 YFSETQ. In DNA, the CDR3 is TGCGCCAGCAGCTTAGGACAGGTTCCTGAGACCCAGTACTTC. It translates to CASSLGQVPETQYF.

This chain connects TRBV28 to TRBJ2-5; 8 bases are a match to TRBD2. CDR1 and CDR2 (germline): MDHEN, SYDVKM. The CDR3 consists of 18 residues. The V gene end was trimmed by 1 base and the J gene end by 5 bases; junction bases not matched to a gene: 15. CDR3 sequence (DNA): TGTGCCAGCAGTTTATTATTCGGGGGGGCCACCGAGTTTGAGACCCAGTACTTC. It encodes CASSLLFGGATEFETQYF.

V gene TRBV19 combines with J gene TRBJ2-7; 12 nucleotides align to TRBD2. The germline CDR1 and CDR2 sequences are LNHDA and SQIVND (reference sequence). There are 15 residues in the CDR3. After removal of 4 bases from V and 1 base from J, the junction contained 2 bases not matched to a gene. The CDR3 sequence: CASSRLAGVSYEQYF. In nucleotides, the CDR3 is TGTGCCAGTAGTAGACTAGCGGGAGTATCCTACGAGCAGTACTTC.

The genes are TRBV7-9 and TRBJ2-7; 7 nucleotides align to TRBD2. Trimming cost V 4 bases and J 2 bases; bases outside gene matches: 14. Germline V gene data show CDR1 as SEHNR and CDR2 as FQNEAQ (reference sequence). The CDR3 is 17 amino acids. The CDR3 loop reads CASSSLGSSGTAYEQYF. The DNA of the CDR3 is TGTGCCAGCAGCTCTCTCGGGTCCAGCGGGACCGCCTACGAGCAGTACTTC.

The genes are TRBV2 and TRBJ2-7; TRBD2 matches 8 bases. Looked up from germline, CDR1 is SNHLY and CDR2 is FYNNEI. This CDR3 spans 15 amino acids. The junction had 5 bases not matched to a gene; V was cut back by 2 bases and J by 2 bases. CDR3 bases: TGTGCCAGCAGTGAAAAGCGGGGGTCTCCCTACGAGCAGTACTTC. Protein: CASSEKRGSPYEQYF. The full variable domain, in which reference TRBV2 and TRBJ2-7 provide the parts outside the CDR3, is EPEVTQTPSHQVTQMGQEVILRCVPISNHLYFYWYRQILGQKVEFLVSFYNNEISEKSEIFDDQFSVERPDGSNFTLKIRSTKLEDSAMYFCASSEKRGSPYEQYFGPGTRLTVT.

This sequence joins TRBV18 and TRBJ2-7; 10 nucleotides agree with TRBD1. The V segment lost 1 base and the J segment 4 bases; nucleotides outside the gene matches: 4. CDR3 length: 15 residues. Germline CDR1 is KGHSH and CDR2 is LQKENI. CDR3 bases: TGTGCCAGCTCACCACAAAGGGACAGGGGTTACGAGCAGTACTTC. This codes for CASSPQRDRGYEQYF.

The chain employs TRBV6-1 and TRBJ1-1; TRBD1 matches at 9 bases. This CDR3 comprises 14 residues. Per the germline V gene, CDR1 is MNHNS and CDR2 is SASEGT. V was clipped by 5 bases and J by 2 bases; unmatched bases: 3. The CDR3 DNA is TGTGCCAGCAGTCCGGACAGGGGCAACACTGAAGCTTTCTTT. Translated: CASSPDRGNTEAFF.

DNA of the CDR3: TGTGCCAGCAGTACTATTAGCGGGGGCCGCACCTACGAGCAGTACTTC. Protein product: CASSTISGGRTYEQYF. The chain uses TRBV28 and TRBJ2-7, with 9 bases matching TRBD2. The CDR3 has 16 residues. J gave up 2 bases and V 5 bases, and 10 bases lay outside the gene matches. Germline-derived CDR1 and CDR2 are MDHEN and SYDVKM. Using reference TRBV28 and TRBJ2-7 for the parts outside the CDR3, the full variable domain is DVKVTQSSRYLVKRTGEKVFLECVQDMDHENMFWYRQDPGLGLRLIYFSYDVKMKEKGDIPEGYSVSREKKERFSLILESASTNQTSMYLCASSTISGGRTYEQYFGPGTRLTVT.

The chain joins TRBV7-9 to TRBJ1-6; 9 positions match TRBD1. There are 16 residues in the CDR3. Looked up from germline, CDR1 is SEHNR and CDR2 is FQNEAQ (reference sequence). J was trimmed by 10 bases and V by 2 bases; bases with no gene match: 9. In DNA form, the CDR3 reads TGTGCCAGCAGCTTAACAGGGGGCCGACCCCCCTCACCCCTCCACTTT. Amino acids: CASSLTGGRPPSPLHF.

This clone was seen only once. The chain is built from TRBV19 and TRBJ1-5; 9 nucleotides line up with TRBD1. Germline assignment: CDR1 LNHDA and CDR2 SQIVND (reference sequence). V lost 2 bases, J lost 5 bases, and 4 bases stayed unmatched. The CDR3 extends over 15 amino acids. The CDR3 reads CASSIPDRGYQPQHF. As DNA, the CDR3 is TGTGCCAGTAGTATACCTGACAGGGGGTATCAGCCCCAGCATTTT. Combining the CDR3 with reference TRBV19 and TRBJ1-5 gives the whole variable domain DGGITQSPKYLFRKEGQNVTLSCEQNLNHDAMYWYRQDPGQGLRLIYYSQIVNDFQKGDIAEGYSVSREKKESFPLTVTSAQKNPTAFYLCASSIPDRGYQPQHFGDGTRLSIL.

In this sample, this clone turned up once. The chain is built from TRBV4-2 and TRBJ2-5; 15 bases fit TRBD2. Germline V CDR1 and CDR2: LGHNA, YNFKEQ. The CDR3 totals 17 residues. Germline trimming cut 0 bases from V and 4 bases from J; bases unmatched to any gene: 3. In DNA, the CDR3 is TGTGCCAGCAGCCAAGAGGGACTAGCGGGGGGTAGAGAGACCCAGTACTTC. Its translation: CASSQEGLAGGRETQYF.

This sequence joins TRBV29-1 and TRBJ2-3; D perhaps matches TRBD1 (6 bases). CDR3 length: 15 amino acids. Germline assignment: CDR1 SQVTM and CDR2 ANQGSEA. Trimming took 4 bases from V and 2 from J, leaving 16 bases between them. CDR3: CSVVWDTTSTDTQYF. CDR3 coding DNA: TGCAGCGTTGTATGGGACACCACATCCACAGATACGCAGTATTTT.

As DNA, the CDR3 is TGTGCCAGCACCCCCCCGGGACAGGGTATGTACGAGCAGTACTTC. Amino acids: CASTPPGQGMYEQYF. This chain connects TRBV28 to TRBJ2-7, with 9 bases fitting TRBD1. Trimming cost V 7 bases and J 4 bases; bases outside gene matches: 11. Germline assignment: CDR1 MDHEN and CDR2 SYDVKM. This CDR3 comprises 15 residues.

V gene TRBV9 combines with J gene TRBJ1-4, with 9 bases aligning to TRBD1. The CDR3 extends over 17 amino acids. CDR1 and CDR2 (germline): SGDLS, YYNGEE. V dropped 4 bases and J dropped 5; count of bases not matched to a gene: 12. The CDR3, as DNA: TGTGCCAGCAGCCCATCCCTACATGGGACAGGGAATGAAAAACTGTTTTTT. Translation gives CASSPSLHGTGNEKLFF.

V usage is TRBV5-4 and J usage is TRBJ1-2; 10 nucleotides align to TRBD1. V gave up 4 bases and J gave up 3 bases; unmatched junction bases: 6. The germline V gene encodes CDR1 SGHNT and CDR2 YYREEE (reference sequence). The CDR3 spans 15 residues. CDR3 loop: CASSTGTGAYYGYTF. CDR3 in DNA: TGTGCCAGCAGCACCGGGACAGGGGCATACTATGGCTACACCTTC.

CDR3 bases: TGTGCCAGCAGCTTGGTCGGCAGTATCGGGAGGGAAATTACCTACAATGAGCAGTTCTTC. Translated: CASSLVGSIGREITYNEQFF. The chain links TRBV5-4 to TRBJ2-1; 8 bases align to TRBD2. From germline, CDR1 is SGHNT and CDR2 YYREEE (reference sequence). The CDR3 is 20 residues long. V was clipped by 0 bases and J by 2 bases; unmatched bases: 16.

V and J are TRBV6-5 and TRBJ2-3; D is possibly TRBD2 (5 bases). CDR1 and CDR2 (germline): MNHEY, SVGAGI. V lost 2 bases and J lost 2, with 8 bases in between. This CDR3 region has 14 residues. CDR3 coding DNA: TGTGCCAGCAGTTACCAACGGGACACAGATACGCAGTATTTT. As protein: CASSYQRDTDTQYF.

The rearrangement joins TRBV18 to TRBJ1-4; 7 nucleotides line up with TRBD1. V dropped 2 bases and J dropped 8; count of bases not matched to a gene: 11. CDR3 length: 16 amino acids. Germline values: CDR1 KGHSH, CDR2 LQKENI. The CDR3 sequence is CASSPNQSGGQEKLFF. The CDR3 DNA reads as TGTGCCAGCTCACCAAATCAATCAGGGGGGCAGGAAAAACTGTTTTTT.

The rearrangement links TRBV6-4 to TRBJ2-3, with 7 bases lining up with TRBD2. J lost 2 bases, V lost 0 bases, and 2 bases had no gene match. Germline values: CDR1 MRHNA, CDR2 SNTAGT. This CDR3 spans 15 amino acids. For the CDR3, the DNA is TGTGCCAGCAGTGACTCGGGACTAAACACAGATACGCAGTATTTT. Its protein is CASSDSGLNTDTQYF.

The CDR3: CASSESEAVNTEAFF. The CDR3 nucleotides read TGTGCCAGCAGTGAATCCGAAGCTGTGAACACTGAAGCTTTCTTT. The chain employs TRBV2 and TRBJ1-1; D not resolved. Trimming stripped 2 bases from V and 0 bases from J, with 10 bases between. The CDR3 loop spans 15 amino acids. In germline, CDR1 is SNHLY, CDR2 FYNNEI.

This clone was counted once. V gene TRBV4-1 combines with J gene TRBJ1-1; no firm D call. Germline loops: CDR1 MGHRA, CDR2 YSYEKL. The CDR3 loop spans 19 amino acids. V was shortened by 0 bases and J by 1 base, with 21 bases between the two germline ends. CDR3 residues: CASSQEFPPREAKNTEAFF. CDR3 nucleotides: TGCGCCAGCAGCCAAGAATTCCCCCCAAGGGAGGCGAAGAACACTGAAGCTTTCTTT.

This chain joins TRBV28 and TRBJ1-1; 8 bases are shared with TRBD1. V was pared by 1 base and J by 1 base, with 2 bases of the junction left unmatched. The CDR3 spans 15 residues. Germline-derived CDR1 and CDR2 are MDHEN and SYDVKM. CDR3 region: CASSLSQGANTEAFF. The CDR3 DNA follows: TGTGCCAGCAGTTTATCCCAGGGGGCGAACACTGAAGCTTTCTTT.